These 15 T cell receptor beta chains came from one sample sequenced in a study of CD8 T cells in ankylosing spondylitis. TCRdb analysed the 5' RACE reads with MiXCR anew, one entry per CDR3 protein. The table includes 150,000 to 200,000 distinct CDR3 sequences, approximately 10% detected once. Sequences were obtained from blood, either unsorted or a sorted T cell fraction (not recorded which). The receptor set was obtained from a male donor with ankylosing spondylitis or in good health (not recorded which).

This clonotype was found many times. The CDR3 DNA sequence: TGTGCCAGCAGTGGACTAGCGGCTAACACCGGGGAGCTGTTTTTT. Its translation is CASSGLAANTGELFF. The V gene is TRBV27, the J gene TRBJ2-2; TRBD2 agrees at 10 bases. The CDR3 sequence is 15 residues long. J lost 2 bases, V lost 5 bases, and 2 bases had no gene match. The germline V gene has CDR1 MNHEY and CDR2 SMNVEV (reference sequence).

This clonotype was observed many times. The V call is TRBV20-1, the J call TRBJ2-5, with 9 positions matching TRBD2. The CDR3 contains 12 residues. Germline CDR1 DFQATT, CDR2 SNEGSKA (reference sequence). After removal of 3 bases from V and 4 bases from J, the junction contained 0 bases not matched to a gene. CDR3 protein: CSASSGGETQYF. The CDR3 nucleotides are TGCAGTGCTAGTAGCGGGGGAGAGACCCAGTACTTC.

The J gene is TRBJ2-3, the V gene TRBV6-5; 9 nucleotides line up with TRBD2. The CDR3 has 17 amino acids. Germline trimming cut 3 bases from V and 8 bases from J; bases unmatched to any gene: 15. Looked up from germline, CDR1 is MNHEY and CDR2 is SVGAGI. The CDR3 sequence: CASSYRGAGGPKGTQYF. In DNA form, the CDR3 reads TGTGCCAGCAGTTATCGCGGAGCGGGGGGCCCTAAGGGTACGCAGTATTTT.

For this clonotype: A read error is possible here, since a much larger clone lies one base away. The CDR3 DNA reads as TGTGCCAGCGGCCGTGCAGGGGGCCAGCCCCAGCATTTT. Translation: CASGRAGGQPQHF. The chain is built from TRBV14 and TRBJ1-5; 8 nucleotides line up with TRBD1. J was trimmed by 7 bases and V by 8 bases; bases with no gene match: 7. The CDR3 covers 13 residues. CDR1 is SGHDN, CDR2 FVKESK, per germline.

Many counts were recorded for this clonotype. V usage is TRBV15 and J usage is TRBJ1-5; D is unresolved. Germline V gene sequence: CDR1 LNHNV, CDR2 YYDKDF (reference sequence). The V gene lost 0 bases and the J gene lost 3 bases, with 9 bases spanning the gap. This CDR3 spans 15 amino acids. The DNA of the CDR3 is TGTGCCACCAGCAGAGATTCCGGGGTCAATCAGCCCCAGCATTTT. The encoded protein is CATSRDSGVNQPQHF.

This clonotype was found a few times. The gene calls are TRBV7-8 and TRBJ1-1; D may be TRBD1 (5 bases). V was pared by 1 base and J by 6 bases, with 12 bases between. The CDR3 loop spans 14 amino acids. CDR1 SGHVS and CDR2 FQNEAQ come from the germline V gene. CDR3 nucleotide sequence: TGTGCCAGCAGCTTAGGCACAGGTCCGTCTGAAGCTTTCTTT. Translated, it gives CASSLGTGPSEAFF.

V is TRBV7-8 and J is TRBJ2-3; D remains ambiguous. This CDR3 contains 16 residues. Germline assignment: CDR1 SGHVS and CDR2 FQNEAQ. With 5 bases removed from V and 2 bases from J, the gap between germline ends came to 17 bases. The CDR3 DNA is TGTGCCAGCAGCCCATGGACCAGTGTTAACACAGATACGCAGTATTTT. It specifies CASSPWTSVNTDTQYF.

This clonotype showed up many times. The rearrangement uses TRBV15 and TRBJ1-1; D is ambiguous. The V end lost 7 bases, the J end lost 4 bases, and 13 bases lay between the germline ends. The CDR3 loop spans 13 amino acids. Looked up from germline, CDR1 is LNHNV and CDR2 is YYDKDF (reference sequence). CDR3 DNA sequence: TGTGCCACCAAATTGGGCCGGGGCACTGAAGCTTTCTTT. Residues: CATKLGRGTEAFF.

The table lists this clonotype with a few counts. The rearrangement joins TRBV18 to TRBJ1-1; D is possibly TRBD1 (6 bases). The V gene's germline CDR1 is KGHSH and CDR2 LQKENI. CDR3 length equals 18 residues. The V end was cut by 3 bases, the J end by 4 bases, with 24 bases between. The CDR3 nucleotides read TGTGCCAGCTCACCGGAGGACAGACTCCAAACGATCGCCACTGAAGCTTTCTTT. This encodes CASSPEDRLQTIATEAFF.

The V and J genes are TRBV4-1 and TRBJ2-4; a possible D gene is TRBD2 (5 bases). The CDR3 is 15 amino acids. V lost 4 bases and J lost 3, with 13 bases in between. Germline V CDR1 and CDR2: MGHRA, YSYEKL. The DNA for the CDR3 is TGCGCCAGCAGCCCCATACTACGGGACAAAAACATTCAGTACTTC. Its translation: CASSPILRDKNIQYF.

This clonotype appeared a few times. This sequence joins TRBV6-2 or TRBV6-3 and TRBJ2-3; TRBD2 agrees at 7 bases. This CDR3 has 15 amino acids. J gave up 0 bases and V 6 bases, and 6 bases lay outside the gene matches. The V gene's germline CDR1 is MNHEY and CDR2 SVGEGT. The CDR3 sequence: CASSLLAMSTDTQYF. The CDR3 bases are TGTGCCAGCAGCCTACTAGCGATGAGCACAGATACGCAGTATTTT.

The chain combines TRBV27 with TRBJ1-1, with D perhaps TRBD1 (6 bases). The CDR3 covers 15 residues. From germline, CDR1 is MNHEY and CDR2 SMNVEV (reference sequence). The V gene lost 5 bases and the J gene lost 5 bases, with 18 bases spanning the gap. The CDR3 here is CASSRTDGRSTEAFF. As DNA, the CDR3 is TGTGCCAGCAGTCGGACAGACGGTCGGAGTACTGAAGCTTTCTTT.

This clonotype was detected many times. The V and J genes are TRBV10-2 and TRBJ2-3; D remains unclear. Between the trimmed V and J ends, which lost 3 bases and 3 bases, there was a span of 13 bases. CDR3 length: 15 amino acids. The V gene's germline CDR1 is WSHSY and CDR2 SAAADI. The CDR3 coding sequence is TGCGCCAGCAGTGAATTTTCGATGGGGACAGATACGCAGTATTTT. Amino acids: CASSEFSMGTDTQYF.

At least ten counts were recorded for this clonotype. V gene TRBV6-1 combines with J gene TRBJ1-4; D uncertain. Per germline, CDR1 MNHNS and CDR2 SASEGT. The CDR3 sequence is 14 residues long. The V end was cut by 8 bases, the J end by 8 bases, with 18 bases between. CDR3 nucleotide sequence: TGTGCCAGCTCTAGGGTTTGGGGATCGGAAAAACTGTTTTTT. This encodes CASSRVWGSEKLFF.

This clonotype was found many times. This chain links TRBV20-1 with TRBJ2-3; D ambiguous. The CDR3 extends over 15 amino acids. The germline CDR1 and CDR2 sequences are DFQATT and SNEGSKA (reference sequence). V dropped 0 bases and J dropped 1 base, with 11 bases sitting between them. The CDR3 loop is CSARELLWGTDTQYF. The CDR3 DNA reads as TGCAGTGCTAGAGAACTACTCTGGGGCACAGATACGCAGTATTTT.